This TCR beta chain is drawn from a study of cytomegalovirus exposure and HLA in healthy donors. The study's findings and limits: Later on, a genetic analysis was performed. It linked a missense variant in DCLRE1C with V- and J-gene trimming of TCR beta. Evidence from a later analysis indicated that most CMV-associated TCR beta chains looked HLA-restricted.

PCR amplification relied on 60 Vbeta primers (plus 13 Jbeta primers). Only in-frame clones appear in the TCRdb table, and some are missing; sequencing was by immunoSEQ multiplex PCR. Of some 150,000 clones in the sample, approximately 74% were seen once. These donors counted as nominally healthy when sampled, but unrecorded immune exposures were likely. This clone was observed a handful of times. Its target is not known. The sequenced material came from PBMCs. The clonotype originates from a man aged 18 to 29 in good health and CMV-seropositive.

The CDR3 protein is CSGYTGHPYGYTF. Here the CDR3 DNA reads TGCAGCGGATACACGGGACACCCCTATGGCTACACCTTC. This chain uses TRBV29-1 with TRBJ1-2; tentative D call: TRBD1 (6 bases). The CDR3 contains 13 residues. Germline V lookup: CDR1 SQVTM, CDR2 ANQGSEA. With 7 bases removed from V and 4 bases from J, the gap between germline ends came to 16 bases.